This T cell receptor (beta chain) was obtained from a study of cytotoxic CD8 clonotypes in ibrutinib-treated CLL (dated by TCRdb to about 2021). About the study as a whole: The cohort had ten to twelve relapsed/refractory and some 15 treatment-naive patients; some 17 were IGHV unmutated. Partial responses were observed in around 25 patients and complete responses in 2; after a median follow-up of about 69 months, remission was maintained in around 14 patients and progression was observed in about twelve. Samples at response were collected after a median of roughly 13 months of treatment, with a range of 6 to 36 months. On average, each sample had hundreds of thousands of productive templates and about 89,000 productive rearrangements. Of the 70 to 90 people in the trial, about 25 had longitudinal samples available. Cryopreserved peripheral blood mononuclear cells were obtained before treatment, at response, and at either sustained remission or disease progression. Every sample from remission and from progressive disease was obtained while the patients were still on ibrutinib. The research as a whole found: Clonality rose at ibrutinib response, remained stable during sustained remission, and dropped back toward baseline at progression. Public clonotypes were rare and either shrank or stayed stable during treatment, and the rise in clonality at ibrutinib response reflected expansion of private clonotypes. Baseline clonality exceeded that of age-matched healthy donors and correlated strongly with circulating CD8+ T-cell counts. Lymph node repertoires were not examined, and the timing of sampling was not matched between patients in sustained remission and those whose disease progressed.

Each clonotype received, on average, around 10x coverage in deep resolution sequencing performed on a MiSeq, where the target depth lay between 1 in 1 million and 1 in 200,000 T cells. The immunoSEQ hsTCRB Kit was used to generate TCR beta libraries. The source study handled its data this way. The data were analyzed with ImmunoSEQ Analyzer and ImmunoSEQ Data Assistant, and V, D and J gene assignments followed IMGT definitions. Clonality, which ranges from 0 to 1, was calculated as one minus the normalized Shannon entropy of productive rearrangement frequencies. Public clonotype analysis was restricted to overrepresented clonotypes comprising at least 0.05% of each patient's repertoire. Repertoires from some 13 age-matched healthy donors in immuneACCESS were used as clonality controls. Drawn from immuneACCESS, this table holds only the in-frame rearrangements with V and J called that TCRdb kept. Clones are partly lost; checked studies trace under half to an unresolved V gene and leave the rest unexplained. The V and J calls and the clone size are those of that table, but D and trimming were determined from the DNA. The sample yields about 160,000 clones; 81% were counted once. Under 2.5% of the sample lies in the top ten.

In light of the paper, this sample's time point label describes: approximately 11 months on ibrutinib. For TCR beta library preparation, roughly 2.2 micrograms of genomic DNA were isolated from cryopreserved PBMCs. High-throughput TCR beta sequencing was performed on longitudinal blood samples from CLL patients receiving ibrutinib monotherapy. The patients took part in an open-label, single-center phase 2 trial of ibrutinib monotherapy. Turning to this clone: What this receptor recognizes is not known. No per-base quality is available; no much larger clone lies one base away.

Inclusive of the bounding cysteine and phenylalanine, the CDR3 is 16 residues long. The read is trimmed to its CDR3 DNA, 48 bases read in frame from base 1. CDR1 and CDR2 were assigned from the germline V gene as SGHRS and YFSETQ. Trimming leaves V shorter by 0 bases and J shorter by 4 bases, with the junction holding 4 bases beyond the gene matches. The V and J segments used are TRBV5-1 and TRBJ2-5, with 12 bases aligning to TRBD1. The specimen comprised PBMCs, sampled after 12 months of ibrutinib treatment. This clonotype was sampled from a human donor with chronic lymphocytic leukemia. This receptor carries the CDR3 CASSLAGQGARETQYF. DNA sequence: TGCGCCAGCAGCTTGGCGGGACAGGGGGCCCGAGAGACCCAGTACTTC.